The present T cell receptor (beta chain) was sequenced within a study of regulatory T cells in long-lasting Graves disease. Time point specified: newly diagnosed GD, antithyroid drugs for less than 3 months. RNA from PBMCs was the source of the TCR library. Each of the patients was recruited from an endocrinology department situated in Xi'an, China. Combining iRepertoire HTBI primers with Arm-PCR of CDR3 regions, the authors built TCR beta libraries. TCRdb called the multiplex PCR reads again in MiXCR, with one record for every CDR3 protein. This sample carries about 500,000 distinct CDR3 sequences, 15% to 20% of them seen once, and the ten largest clones take roughly an eighth. The V end was cut by 0 bases, the J end by 4 bases, with 7 bases between. The CDR3 length is 14 residues. Germline V lookup: CDR1 SGHVS, CDR2 FQNEAQ. Study outcomes and limitations: Limited samples may have lowered accuracy.

In this sample, this clonotype turned up many times. Its target is not known. This sample also belongs to another study, concerning T cells in Graves' hyperthyroidism and ophthalmopathy. That study adds: Diagnoses used clinical symptoms, serum thyroxine and TRAb, thyroid ultrasound and orbital computed tomography.

Sequences were derived from peripheral blood mononuclear cells (PBMCs), sampled at new diagnosis, from a patient treated with antithyroid drugs. This TCR was recovered from a man between 35 and 55 years old with Graves disease. The chain carries TRBV7-8 and TRBJ1-5; unclear D gene. The CDR3 DNA reads TGTGCCAGCAGCTTAGCCGTAACTAATCAGCCCCAGCATTTT. Translating it yields CASSLAVTNQPQHF.